The 4 T cell receptor beta chains below were found in one sample sequenced in a study of neurological immune-mediated disorders. TCRdb itself ran the 5' RACE reads through MiXCR, one entry per CDR3 protein. The profile shows tens of thousands of distinct CDR3 sequences, 3% to 4% of them singletons. Sample: PBMCs. The receptors derive from a man aged 40-50 years with multiple sclerosis.

This clonotype was detected many times. This sequence joins TRBV20-1 and TRBJ2-3, with D unresolved. The germline V and J ends were trimmed by 1 base and 2 bases, with 7 bases remaining between them. Germline CDR1 is DFQATT and CDR2 is SNEGSKA (reference sequence). The length of the CDR3 is 13 residues. The CDR3 loop reads CSARGGYTDTQYF. The CDR3 DNA reads TGCAGTGCTAGAGGCGGCTACACAGATACGCAGTATTTT.

CDR3 protein: CSASGSGQYEQYF. CDR3 nucleotide sequence: TGCAGTGCTAGCGGGTCAGGGCAGTACGAGCAGTACTTC. This sequence joins TRBV20-1 and TRBJ2-7; TRBD1 is a possible D gene (5 bases). This CDR3 is built from 13 residues. Germline CDR1 and CDR2: DFQATT and SNEGSKA (reference sequence). Trimming left V 3 bases short and J 4 bases short, with 13 bases between.

This clonotype was seen ten or more times. J is TRBJ1-1 and V is TRBV20-1, with D hard to call. CDR1 and CDR2 (germline): DFQATT, SNEGSKA (reference sequence). V was pared by 3 bases and J by 3 bases, with 8 bases between. The CDR3 runs to 12 residues. CDR3 residues: CSASTRDTEAFF. CDR3 nucleotide sequence: TGCAGTGCTAGTACACGAGACACTGAAGCTTTCTTT.

This clonotype was counted many times. V and J are TRBV11-2 and TRBJ2-1; D is uncertain. The CDR3 totals 15 residues. Trimming shortened V by 2 bases and J by 9 bases, and 17 bases separated the two germline ends. CDR1 and CDR2 (germline): SGHAT, FQNNGV. The CDR3, as DNA: TGTGCCAGCAGCTTACGGCGGTCCCTCTGGGGTGAGCAGTTCTTC. It translates to CASSLRRSLWGEQFF. The whole variable domain, remainder taken from reference TRBV11-2 and TRBJ2-1, is EAGVAQSPRYKIIEKRQSVAFWCNPISGHATLYWYQQILGQGPKLLIQFQNNGVVDDSQLPKDRFSAERLKGVDSTLKIQPAKLEDSAVYLCASSLRRSLWGEQFFGPGTRLTVL.